Shown below are 28 T cell receptor beta chains from a single sample sequenced in a study of shared clonotypes between healthy human individuals (dated by TCRdb to 2020 to 2021). Receptor libraries were prepared by the immunoSEQ multiplex PCR assay. Held by TCRdb, this immuneACCESS table contains in-frame sequences only and omits some clones. Under half of the omission traces to an unresolved V gene where checked; the cause of the rest is unknown. The sample includes 1.4 million to 1.5 million clones, with more than 95% observed a single time. The ten largest clones add up to 0.95% to 1.5% of the sample. Sequenced sample: naive CD4+ T cells sorted from blood. In light of the paper, this sample's cell subset or site label describes: CD45RA+ positively selected. The receptors stem from a young man in good health.

The chain is built from TRBV4-1 and TRBJ1-4; the D is unclear. V lost 3 bases and J lost 7, with 12 bases in between. The CDR3 totals 14 residues. Germline CDR1 reads MGHRA; CDR2 reads YSYEKL. The CDR3 DNA sequence: TGCGCCAGCAGCCATGAACCGGCGGGTGAAAAACTGTTTTTT. Translation: CASSHEPAGEKLFF.

The J gene is TRBJ2-1, the V gene TRBV5-4; D is perhaps TRBD1 (6 bases). The CDR3 totals 15 residues. Germline loops: CDR1 SGHNT, CDR2 YYREEE (reference sequence). The germline V and J ends were trimmed by 5 bases and 9 bases, with 21 bases remaining between them. CDR3 protein: CASSLPGARVGEQFF. Here the CDR3 DNA reads TGTGCCAGCAGTTTGCCAGGGGCGAGGGTAGGTGAGCAGTTCTTC.

The genes are TRBV7-9 and TRBJ2-3; D is undetermined. The CDR3 totals 14 residues. Germline V gene data show CDR1 as SEHNR and CDR2 as FQNEAQ (reference sequence). V was clipped by 3 bases and J by 2 bases, with 9 bases between them. CDR3 bases: TGTGCCAGCAGCTTTAACAGTTACACAGATACGCAGTATTTT. This sequence encodes CASSFNSYTDTQYF.

This clone appeared a single time. The V and J genes are TRBV5-1 and TRBJ1-2, with TRBD1 matching 7 bases. This CDR3 has 15 amino acids. V lost 4 bases to trimming and J lost 7 bases; unmatched junction nucleotides: 13. Germline V lookup: CDR1 SGHRS, CDR2 YFSETQ. CDR3 amino acids: CASSPGTVGEFGYTF. Here the CDR3 DNA reads TGCGCCAGCAGCCCGGGGACAGTCGGGGAATTTGGCTACACCTTC.

This rearrangement joins TRBV6-5 to TRBJ1-5, with a tentative D call TRBD1 (6 bases). Germline assignment: CDR1 MNHEY and CDR2 SVGAGI. CDR3 length: 14 residues. Trimming took off 5 bases at V and 9 bases at J, with 17 bases between the two ends. The CDR3 DNA follows: TGTGCCAGCAGTATAAGGGGGTCCTATGGGCCCCAGCATTTT. Its protein is CASSIRGSYGPQHF.

The J gene is TRBJ2-7, the V gene TRBV5-1; D not resolved. Trimming shortened V by 0 bases and J by 5 bases, and 12 bases separated the two germline ends. CDR1 and CDR2 (germline): SGHRS, YFSETQ. This CDR3 has 14 amino acids. CDR3 in amino acids: CASSLGGSPHEQYF. In DNA form, the CDR3 reads TGCGCCAGCAGCTTGGGTGGCAGCCCCCACGAGCAGTACTTC.

About this clone: A junction boundary mismatches the germline segment, possibly from a read error. This sequence joins TRBV7-7 and TRBJ2-7, with 7 bases aligning to TRBD1. In germline, CDR1 is SSHAT, CDR2 FNYEAQ (reference sequence). This CDR3 has 14 amino acids. CDR3 DNA: TGTGCTAGCAGCTTAGAGACAGGGCCCTACGAGCAGTACTTC. Amino acid sequence: CASSLETGPYEQYF.

This clone has only one observation. The chain carries TRBV15 and TRBJ2-1, with a weak D call TRBD1 (6 bases). CDR1 is LNHNV, CDR2 YYDKDF, per germline (reference sequence). This CDR3 spans 16 amino acids. Trimming cost V 0 bases and J 7 bases, with 16 bases left between them. The CDR3 DNA is TGTGCCACCAGCAGAGATTCCTCTATTAGGGGGAATGAGCAGTTCTTC. Protein sequence: CATSRDSSIRGNEQFF.

Points on this clone: Relative to the germline gene, one junction end is altered; a read error may explain this. The genes are TRBV29-1 and TRBJ1-2; D is possibly TRBD1 (6 bases). CDR3 length: 12 amino acids. Germline assignment: CDR1 SQVTM and CDR2 ANQGSEA. CDR3 amino acids: CSARVGGWGYAF. The CDR3 DNA follows: TGCAGCGCCCGGGTTGGGGGCTGGGGCTACGCCTTC.

This rearrangement joins TRBV13 to TRBJ2-2; D remains unclear. CDR1 and CDR2 (germline): PRHDT, FYEKMQ (reference sequence). The CDR3 extends over 17 amino acids. V was clipped by 2 bases and J by 0 bases, with 13 bases between them. Here the CDR3 DNA reads TGTGCCAGCAGCTTATGGGTCGCGCCCTCGAACACCGGGGAGCTGTTTTTT. Translated: CASSLWVAPSNTGELFF. Full variable domain (missing parts from reference TRBV13 and TRBJ2-2): AAGVIQSPRHLIKEKRETATLKCYPIPRHDTVYWYQQGPGQDPQFLISFYEKMQSDKGSIPDRFSAQQFSDYHSELNMSSLELGDSALYFCASSLWVAPSNTGELFFGEGSRLTVL.

J is TRBJ2-7 and V is TRBV30, with D possibly being TRBD1 or TRBD2 (5 bases each). Germline assignment: CDR1 GTSNPN and CDR2 SVGIG (reference sequence). The CDR3 has 12 residues. V was cut by 6 bases and J by 6 bases, with 15 bases left in between. The DNA of the CDR3 is TGTGCCTGTACGGGACGCCCCTCCGAGCAGTACTTC. Its translation is CACTGRPSEQYF.

In this sample, this clone turned up once. This rearrangement joins TRBV28 to TRBJ2-7; D not resolved. The germline gives CDR1 MDHEN, CDR2 SYDVKM. The CDR3 has 14 amino acids. Trimming stripped 5 bases from V and 3 bases from J, with 14 bases between. The CDR3: CASSPFVRIYEQYF. The CDR3 bases are TGTGCCAGCAGTCCTTTTGTCAGAATCTACGAGCAGTACTTC.

The V and J genes are TRBV21-1 and TRBJ2-3; TRBD1, the table's D call, was not compared with the DNA. TRBV21-1 is a pseudogene locus. The CDR3 extends over 14 amino acids. The CDR3 here is CASSKDRLQDTQYF. In DNA form, the CDR3 reads TGTGCCAGCAGCAAGGACAGGCTGCAAGATACGCAGTATTTT.

The J gene is TRBJ2-7, the V gene TRBV6-5, with 8 nucleotides matching TRBD1. Trimming took 2 bases from V and 8 from J; bases not matched to a gene: 14. Germline V lookup: CDR1 MNHEY, CDR2 SVGAGI. The CDR3 has 16 amino acids. The CDR3 loop is CASSYDKITGGDKQYF. The CDR3 DNA reads as TGTGCCAGCAGTTACGACAAAATCACAGGGGGTGACAAGCAGTACTTC.

Details on this clone: Other DNA sequences in the same sample also yield this CDR3. V is TRBV5-1 and J is TRBJ2-5; D call uncertain. The V gene lost 2 bases and the J gene lost 1 base, with 6 bases spanning the gap. This CDR3 contains 13 residues. CDR1 SGHRS and CDR2 YFSETQ come from the germline V gene. The CDR3 reads CASSFGPQETQYF. Here the CDR3 DNA reads TGCGCCAGCAGCTTCGGGCCCCAAGAGACCCAGTACTTC.

This rearrangement joins TRBV5-1 to TRBJ1-4; D is unclear. Germline CDR1 reads SGHRS; CDR2 reads YFSETQ. V dropped 0 bases and J dropped 8 bases, with 11 bases sitting between them. The CDR3 contains 14 residues. CDR3 sequence: CASSLEGMDEKLFF. As DNA, the CDR3 is TGCGCCAGCAGCTTGGAAGGGATGGACGAAAAACTGTTTTTT. The whole variable domain, filled in from reference TRBV5-1 and TRBJ1-4, reads KAGVTQTPRYLIKTRGQQVTLSCSPISGHRSVSWYQQTPGQGLQFLFEYFSETQRNKGNFPGRFSGRQFSNSRSEMNVSTLELGDSALYLCASSLEGMDEKLFFGSGTQLSVL.

The rearrangement uses TRBV5-1 and TRBJ2-7; 8 bases align to TRBD1. Per the germline V gene, CDR1 is SGHRS and CDR2 is YFSETQ. This CDR3 is 15 amino acids long. V was clipped by 5 bases and J by 3 bases; unmatched bases: 10. The DNA for the CDR3 is TGCGCCAGCAGTTCAAACCGACAGGGGCACTACGAGCAGTACTTC. This sequence encodes CASSSNRQGHYEQYF.

This clone has just one count. V and J are TRBV5-1 and TRBJ2-5; 7 nucleotides agree with TRBD1. The CDR3 spans 14 residues. Germline V gives CDR1 SGHRS, CDR2 YFSETQ. With 1 base clipped from V and 1 base from J, the junction kept 1 base outside the gene matches. CDR3 DNA: TGCGCCAGCAGCTTGTGGGACAGCCAAGAGACCCAGTACTTC. Encoded protein: CASSLWDSQETQYF.

As regards this clone: The same CDR3 can be traced to other DNA sequences in this sample. V is TRBV18 and J is TRBJ2-5; no clear D gene. The V gene lost 3 bases and the J gene lost 1 base, with 6 bases spanning the gap. Germline V gives CDR1 KGHSH, CDR2 LQKENI. The CDR3 is made up of 13 amino acids. Written as DNA, the CDR3 is TGTGCCAGCTCACCCCCGGGCCAAGAGACCCAGTACTTC. Amino acids: CASSPPGQETQYF.

The rearrangement uses TRBV9 and TRBJ2-3, with TRBD1 identical over 9 bases. This CDR3 is 15 amino acids long. Germline V gene data show CDR1 as SGDLS and CDR2 as YYNGEE. After removal of 4 bases from V and 2 bases from J, the junction contained 5 bases not matched to a gene. This CDR3 reads CASSSRDRATDTQYF. The CDR3 bases are TGTGCCAGCAGCTCCCGGGACAGGGCCACAGATACGCAGTATTTT. Full variable domain (outside the CDR3, taken from reference TRBV9 and TRBJ2-3): DSGVTQTPKHLITATGQRVTLRCSPRSGDLSVYWYQQSLDQGLQFLIQYYNGEERAKGNILERFSAQQFPDLHSELNLSSLELGDSALYFCASSSRDRATDTQYFGPGTRLTVL.

This clone was detected once. The rearrangement uses TRBV18 and TRBJ2-3; D gene ambiguous. V was shortened by 8 bases and J by 6 bases, with 18 bases between the two germline ends. Germline CDR1 and CDR2: KGHSH and LQKENI. This CDR3 is 14 amino acids long. CDR3 region: CASLNRKQIDTQYF. CDR3 DNA: TGTGCCAGCCTCAACCGGAAACAGATTGATACGCAGTATTTT.

V is TRBV7-2 and J is TRBJ2-5, with 11 nucleotides matching TRBD2. CDR3 length equals 15 residues. The V gene end was trimmed by 4 bases and the J gene end by 2 bases; junction bases not matched to a gene: 3. Germline V gene sequence: CDR1 SGHTA, CDR2 FQGNSA. CDR3 protein: CASSSWTSGQETQYF. DNA of the CDR3: TGTGCCAGCAGCTCCTGGACTAGCGGGCAAGAGACCCAGTACTTC.

The chain uses TRBV6-6 and TRBJ2-5; 7 bases agree with TRBD1. V trimming: 5 bases; J trimming: 5 bases; junction bases outside the gene matches: 11. Germline V lookup: CDR1 MNHNY, CDR2 SVGAGI (reference sequence). This CDR3 spans 15 amino acids. CDR3 DNA sequence: TGTGCCAGCAGTACGACAGGGAGCCTCCCGGAGACCCAGTACTTC. Translating it yields CASSTTGSLPETQYF.

The chain uses TRBV5-4 and TRBJ1-4; 7 bases line up with TRBD1. The V segment lost 4 bases and the J segment 7 bases; nucleotides outside the gene matches: 10. Germline lookup yields CDR1 SGHNT and CDR2 YYREEE (reference sequence). There are 15 residues in the CDR3. This CDR3 is CASSRETGFGEKLFF. For the CDR3, the DNA is TGTGCCAGCAGCAGAGAGACAGGGTTCGGTGAAAAACTGTTTTTT.

This clone was found once. The chain combines TRBV5-1 with TRBJ1-4; 9 nucleotides line up with TRBD1. J gave up 2 bases and V 2 bases, and 10 bases lay outside the gene matches. CDR1 and CDR2 (germline): SGHRS, YFSETQ. The CDR3 sequence is 18 residues long. The CDR3 reads CASSLSRDRVTTNEKLFF. In nucleotides, the CDR3 is TGCGCCAGCAGCTTAAGCCGGGACAGGGTGACGACTAATGAAAAACTGTTTTTT. Full variable domain (rest looked up from reference TRBV5-1 and TRBJ1-4): KAGVTQTPRYLIKTRGQQVTLSCSPISGHRSVSWYQQTPGQGLQFLFEYFSETQRNKGNFPGRFSGRQFSNSRSEMNVSTLELGDSALYLCASSLSRDRVTTNEKLFFGSGTQLSVL.

The rearrangement uses TRBV18 and TRBJ2-3, with D tentatively TRBD1 or TRBD2 (6 bases each). This CDR3 contains 17 residues. Germline CDR1 KGHSH, CDR2 LQKENI. With 0 bases removed from V and 7 bases from J, the gap between germline ends came to 20 bases. The CDR3 reads CASSPPRGESAQNTQYF. DNA for the CDR3: TGTGCCAGCTCACCACCGAGGGGGGAGAGTGCACAGAATACGCAGTATTTT.

V usage is TRBV28 and J usage is TRBJ2-3, with D perhaps matching TRBD1 or TRBD2 (5 bases each). The CDR3 runs to 16 residues. Germline V gives CDR1 MDHEN, CDR2 SYDVKM. The V end was cut by 1 base, the J end by 0 bases, with 11 bases between. The CDR3 here is CASSLSGPGSTDTQYF. CDR3 coding DNA: TGTGCCAGCAGTTTATCAGGGCCGGGAAGCACAGATACGCAGTATTTT.

This chain joins TRBV5-1 and TRBJ2-5; 10 bases agree with TRBD2. Trimming at V came to 3 bases and at J to 5 bases, leaving 10 bases not matched to a gene. Germline V gives CDR1 SGHRS, CDR2 YFSETQ. CDR3 length: 16 residues. For the CDR3, the DNA is TGCGCCAGCAGCTCGACGGCTAGCGGGAGTTTGGAGACCCAGTACTTC. This sequence encodes CASSSTASGSLETQYF.